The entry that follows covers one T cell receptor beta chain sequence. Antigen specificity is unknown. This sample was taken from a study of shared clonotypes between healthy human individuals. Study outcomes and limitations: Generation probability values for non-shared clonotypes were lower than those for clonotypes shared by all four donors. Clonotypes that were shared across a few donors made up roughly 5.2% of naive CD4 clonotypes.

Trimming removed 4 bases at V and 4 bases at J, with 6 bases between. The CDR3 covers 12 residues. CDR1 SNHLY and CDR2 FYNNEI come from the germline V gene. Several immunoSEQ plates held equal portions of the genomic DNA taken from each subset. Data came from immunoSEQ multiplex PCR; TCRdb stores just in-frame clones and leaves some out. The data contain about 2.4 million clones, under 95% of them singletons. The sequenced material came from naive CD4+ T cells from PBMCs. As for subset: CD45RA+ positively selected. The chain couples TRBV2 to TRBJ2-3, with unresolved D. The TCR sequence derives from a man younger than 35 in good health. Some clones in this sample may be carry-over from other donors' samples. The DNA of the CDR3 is TGTGCCAGCAGTGCTAATTCAGATACGCAGTATTTT. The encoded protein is CASSANSDTQYF.